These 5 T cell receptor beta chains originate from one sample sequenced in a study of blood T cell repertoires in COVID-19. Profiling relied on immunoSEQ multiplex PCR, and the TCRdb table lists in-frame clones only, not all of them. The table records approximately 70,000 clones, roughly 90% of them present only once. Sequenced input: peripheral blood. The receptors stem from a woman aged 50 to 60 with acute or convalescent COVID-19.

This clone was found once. CDR3 in amino acids: CASSLEPILDRRYGYTF. Written as DNA, the CDR3 is TGTGCCAGCAGCTTAGAGCCCATTCTTGACAGGAGATATGGCTACACCTTC. The chain combines TRBV7-2 with TRBJ1-2; tentative D call: TRBD1 (6 bases). The germline V and J ends were trimmed by 1 base and 5 bases, with 20 bases remaining between them. This CDR3 comprises 17 residues. From germline, CDR1 is SGHTA and CDR2 FQGNSA.

CDR3 sequence (DNA): TGCAGCTTACTAGCGAGCGAAGAGACCCAGTACTTC. Its protein is CSLLASEETQYF. The rearrangement links TRBV29-1 to TRBJ2-5, with TRBD2 matching over 7 bases. The CDR3 totals 12 residues. J lost 3 bases, V lost 8 bases, and 6 bases had no gene match. Germline-derived CDR1 and CDR2 are SQVTM and ANQGSEA.

CDR3 sequence (DNA): TGTGCCAGCAGCTTGCAGGGCGAGCAGTACTTC. It yields the protein CASSLQGEQYF. V is TRBV11-2 and J is TRBJ2-7, with D possibly being TRBD1 (5 bases). Germline V CDR1 and CDR2: SGHAT, FQNNGV. The CDR3 runs to 11 residues. V lost 3 bases, J lost 6 bases, and 6 bases lay in between.

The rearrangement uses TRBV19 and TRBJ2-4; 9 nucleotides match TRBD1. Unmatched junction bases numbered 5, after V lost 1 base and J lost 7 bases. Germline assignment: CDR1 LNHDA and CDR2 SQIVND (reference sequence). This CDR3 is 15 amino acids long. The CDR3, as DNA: TGTGCCAGTAGTATAGGAAGGGGACAGGGTAACATTCAGTACTTC. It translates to CASSIGRGQGNIQYF.

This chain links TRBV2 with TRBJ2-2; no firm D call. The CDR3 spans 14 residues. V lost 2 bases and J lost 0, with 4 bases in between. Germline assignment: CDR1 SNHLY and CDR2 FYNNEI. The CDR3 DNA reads TGTGCCAGCAGTGAAACTACGAACACCGGGGAGCTGTTTTTT. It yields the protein CASSETTNTGELFF.